A single sample is the source of the 14 T cell receptor beta chains below, sequenced in a study of CD8 T cell repertoires and HIV-1 epitope variants (dated by TCRdb to the early 2020s). The protocol used for the library was the immunoSEQ multiplex PCR assay. The table was pulled from immuneACCESS by TCRdb, which kept in-frame rearrangements only. Such tables lose some clones; where checked, under half of the loss comes from unresolved V genes, and the rest has no known cause. A total of just over 4,000 clones appear in this sample, about 64% of them only once. The top ten hold about 42% of the sample. For these TCRs, the target antigens are not known. Source material: cultured CD8+ T cells derived from PBMCs. The receptors were gathered from a male donor with HIV.

J is TRBJ2-1 and V is TRBV4-1; no clear D. This CDR3 spans 12 amino acids. Germline V gene data show CDR1 as MGHRA and CDR2 as YSYEKL. Trimming removed 3 bases at V and 8 bases at J, with 8 bases between. The CDR3 nucleotides are TGCGCCAGCAGCCACTCACGGGATGAGCAGTTCTTC. Translated, it gives CASSHSRDEQFF.

The V gene is TRBV15, the J gene TRBJ2-5; no clear D. Germline assignment: CDR1 LNHNV and CDR2 YYDKDF (reference sequence). This CDR3 has 11 amino acids. Trimming stripped 3 bases from V and 5 bases from J, with 4 bases between. Here the CDR3 reads CATSRGETQYF. Written as DNA, the CDR3 is TGTGCCACCAGCAGGGGGGAGACCCAGTACTTC.

V usage is TRBV6-6 and J usage is TRBJ2-2; a weak D match, TRBD1 (6 bases). V shed 6 bases and J shed 4 bases, with 9 bases lying between them. Germline assignment: CDR1 MNHNY and CDR2 SVGAGI (reference sequence). The CDR3 consists of 13 residues. This CDR3 is CASSSDSTGELFF. In DNA form, the CDR3 reads TGTGCCAGCAGCTCGGACAGCACCGGGGAGCTGTTTTTT.

The V and J genes are TRBV5-1 and TRBJ2-7; D unresolved. The CDR3 spans 13 residues. Between the trimmed V and J ends, which lost 0 bases and 5 bases, there was a span of 9 bases. The germline V gene has CDR1 SGHRS and CDR2 YFSETQ. In nucleotides, the CDR3 is TGCGCCAGCAGCTTGGAGAATGTCCACGAGCAGTACTTC. Translated, it gives CASSLENVHEQYF.

V is TRBV6-5 and J is TRBJ2-7; TRBD2 is a possible D gene (5 bases). CDR1 is MNHEY and CDR2 is SVGAGI in the germline V gene. The CDR3 spans 14 residues. V lost 0 bases and J 5 bases, leaving 11 bases between the germline ends. In DNA, the CDR3 is TGTGCCAGCAGTTACTCCGGACTGGCCCACGAGCAGTACTTC. This sequence encodes CASSYSGLAHEQYF.

The V and J genes are TRBV10-2 and TRBJ1-6; 9 bases fit TRBD1. This CDR3 comprises 14 residues. Germline V gene data show CDR1 as WSHSY and CDR2 as SAAADI. Trimming took 4 bases from V and 10 from J; bases not matched to a gene: 5. The CDR3 bases are TGCGCCAGCAGTGGTGACAGGGGGGACTCACCCCTCCACTTT. It encodes CASSGDRGDSPLHF.

The chain recombines TRBV14 with TRBJ1-2; D unresolved. This CDR3 has 12 amino acids. V lost 0 bases to trimming and J lost 8 bases, with 7 bases between them. Per the germline V gene, CDR1 is SGHDN and CDR2 is FVKESK. The CDR3 DNA reads TGTGCCAGCAGCCAAGAGTGGCAGGGCTACACCTTC. Amino acids: CASSQEWQGYTF.

This clone turned up a few times. This chain uses TRBV7-2 with TRBJ1-2; a weak D match, TRBD1 (6 bases). V was pared by 2 bases and J by 8 bases, with 15 bases between. The CDR3 spans 14 residues. Germline-derived CDR1 and CDR2 are SGHTA and FQGNSA. In DNA form, the CDR3 reads TGTGCCAGCAGCTTACAGGTGCCAGGGGAAGGCTACACCTTC. This translates into CASSLQVPGEGYTF.

The chain combines TRBV5-6 with TRBJ2-2; D gene unclear. Germline assignment: CDR1 SGHDT and CDR2 YYEEEE. The V end lost 3 bases, the J end lost 1 base, and 13 bases lay between the germline ends. The CDR3 covers 16 residues. CDR3 residues: CASSSWTRENTGELFF. In DNA, the CDR3 is TGTGCCAGCAGCTCCTGGACCAGAGAGAACACCGGGGAGCTGTTTTTT.

The gene calls are TRBV14 and TRBJ2-1, with TRBD2 matching over 8 bases. Germline assignment: CDR1 SGHDN and CDR2 FVKESK. This CDR3 comprises 17 residues. V dropped 4 bases and J dropped 2; count of bases not matched to a gene: 10. The CDR3 is CASSLTVGAGAYNEQFF. In DNA form, the CDR3 reads TGTGCCAGCAGCCTCACGGTGGGAGCGGGGGCCTACAATGAGCAGTTCTTC.

This chain joins TRBV9 and TRBJ2-1; TRBD2 matches 10 bases. Trimming took 2 bases from V and 5 from J; bases not matched to a gene: 4. Germline CDR1 SGDLS, CDR2 YYNGEE. The CDR3 contains 15 residues. CDR3 bases: TGTGCCAGCAGCGTTACAGCGGGGGGGGACAATGAGCAGTTCTTC. Amino acid sequence: CASSVTAGGDNEQFF.

This clone was counted a few times. The rearrangement joins TRBV4-1 to TRBJ1-1; the match to TRBD1 covers 7 bases. The CDR3 totals 13 residues. The J segment lost 9 bases and the V segment lost 3 bases, leaving 7 bases of the junction unmatched. Germline V gene data show CDR1 as MGHRA and CDR2 as YSYEKL. CDR3 loop: CASSHDPTGQAFF. CDR3 sequence (DNA): TGCGCCAGCAGCCATGACCCGACAGGGCAAGCTTTCTTT.

This clone was seen just once. The chain uses TRBV19 and TRBJ2-5, with D perhaps matching TRBD2 (5 bases). Germline V gives CDR1 LNHDA, CDR2 SQIVND (reference sequence). The CDR3 is 14 amino acids. The V gene lost 8 bases and the J gene lost 1 base, with 14 bases spanning the gap. The CDR3 here is CASSEEESQETQYF. CDR3 sequence (DNA): TGTGCCAGTTCGGAGGAGGAGTCCCAAGAGACCCAGTACTTC. The variable domain in full, completed from reference TRBV19 and TRBJ2-5, reads DGGITQSPKYLFRKEGQNVTLSCEQNLNHDAMYWYRQDPGQGLRLIYYSQIVNDFQKGDIAEGYSVSREKKESFPLTVTSAQKNPTAFYLCASSEEESQETQYFGPGTRLLVL.

The genes are TRBV19 and TRBJ2-7; a possible D gene is TRBD2 (5 bases). Trimming cost V 4 bases and J 3 bases, with 16 bases left between them. Germline-derived CDR1 and CDR2 are LNHDA and SQIVND (reference sequence). The length of the CDR3 is 15 residues. CDR3 DNA: TGTGCCAGTAGTACCCCACATTCGGGGAGCTACGAGCAGTACTTC. It translates to CASSTPHSGSYEQYF.